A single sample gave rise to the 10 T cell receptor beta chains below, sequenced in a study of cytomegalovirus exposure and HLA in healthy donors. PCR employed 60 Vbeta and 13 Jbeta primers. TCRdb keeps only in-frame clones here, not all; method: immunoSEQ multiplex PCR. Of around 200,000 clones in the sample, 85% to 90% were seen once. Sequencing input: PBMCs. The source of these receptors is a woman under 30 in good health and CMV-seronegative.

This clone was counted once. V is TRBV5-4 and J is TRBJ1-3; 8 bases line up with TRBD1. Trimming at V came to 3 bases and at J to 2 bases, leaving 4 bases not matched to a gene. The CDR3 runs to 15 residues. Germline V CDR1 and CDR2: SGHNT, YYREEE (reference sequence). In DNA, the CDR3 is TGTGCCAGCAGCTCACAGGGGGGGGCTGGAAACACCATATATTTT. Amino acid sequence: CASSSQGGAGNTIYF.

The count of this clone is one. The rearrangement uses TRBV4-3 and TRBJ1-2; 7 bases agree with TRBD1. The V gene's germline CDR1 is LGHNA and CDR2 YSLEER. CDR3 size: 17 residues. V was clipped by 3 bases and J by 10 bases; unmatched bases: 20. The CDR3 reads CASSHATGQDRFHTYTF. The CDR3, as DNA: TGCGCCAGCAGCCACGCTACCGGCCAGGACAGGTTTCACACCTACACCTTC.

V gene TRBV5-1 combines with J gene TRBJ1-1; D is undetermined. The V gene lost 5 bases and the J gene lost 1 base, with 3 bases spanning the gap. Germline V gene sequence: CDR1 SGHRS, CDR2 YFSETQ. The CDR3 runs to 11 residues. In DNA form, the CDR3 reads TGCGCCAGCAGTCAGAACACTGAAGCTTTCTTT. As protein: CASSQNTEAFF. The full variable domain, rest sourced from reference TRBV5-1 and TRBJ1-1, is KAGVTQTPRYLIKTRGQQVTLSCSPISGHRSVSWYQQTPGQGLQFLFEYFSETQRNKGNFPGRFSGRQFSNSRSEMNVSTLELGDSALYLCASSQNTEAFFGQGTRLTVV.

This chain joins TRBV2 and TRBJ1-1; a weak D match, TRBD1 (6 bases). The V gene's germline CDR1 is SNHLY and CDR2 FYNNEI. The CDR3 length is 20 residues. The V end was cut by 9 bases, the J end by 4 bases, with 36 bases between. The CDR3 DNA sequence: TGTGCCAGGACTTACCCGGGACAACGAAATCAAATTTCTCAAGGCACTGAAGCTTTCTTT. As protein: CARTYPGQRNQISQGTEAFF.

The CDR3 DNA sequence: TGCGCCAGCAGAGAGGTGGGGCTGGGGCTGAACACTGAAGCTTTCTTT. It specifies CASREVGLGLNTEAFF. The V call is TRBV4-1, the J call TRBJ1-1; possibly TRBD1 for D (5 bases). CDR1 and CDR2 (germline): MGHRA, YSYEKL. Between the trimmed V and J ends, which lost 6 bases and 0 bases, there was a span of 17 bases. The CDR3 covers 16 residues.

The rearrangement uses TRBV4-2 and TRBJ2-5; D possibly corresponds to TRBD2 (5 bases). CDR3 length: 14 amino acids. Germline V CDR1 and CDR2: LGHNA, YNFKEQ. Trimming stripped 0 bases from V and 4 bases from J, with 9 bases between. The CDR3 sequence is CASSQELEGETQYF. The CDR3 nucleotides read TGTGCCAGCAGCCAAGAGCTTGAGGGAGAGACCCAGTACTTC.

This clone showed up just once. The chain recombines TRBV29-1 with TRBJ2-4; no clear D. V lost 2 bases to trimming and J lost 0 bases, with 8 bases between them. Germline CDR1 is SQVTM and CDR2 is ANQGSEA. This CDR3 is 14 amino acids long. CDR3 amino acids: CSVEQRLAKNIQYF. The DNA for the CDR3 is TGCAGCGTTGAACAGCGCCTAGCCAAAAACATTCAGTACTTC.

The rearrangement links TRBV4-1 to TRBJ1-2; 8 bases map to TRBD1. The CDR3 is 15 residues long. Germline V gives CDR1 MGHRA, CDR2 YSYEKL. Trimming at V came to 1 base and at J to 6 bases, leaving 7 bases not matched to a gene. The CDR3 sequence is CASSQGQGARNGYTF. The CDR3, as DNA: TGCGCCAGCAGCCAAGGGCAGGGGGCGCGTAATGGCTACACCTTC.

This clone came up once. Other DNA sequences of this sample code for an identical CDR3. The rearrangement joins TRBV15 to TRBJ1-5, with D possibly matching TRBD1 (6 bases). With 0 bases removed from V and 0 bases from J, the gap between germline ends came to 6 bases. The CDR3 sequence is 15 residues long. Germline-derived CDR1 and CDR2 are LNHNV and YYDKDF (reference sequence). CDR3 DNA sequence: TGTGCCACCAGCAGAGACAGGGGTAGCAATCAGCCCCAGCATTTT. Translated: CATSRDRGSNQPQHF.

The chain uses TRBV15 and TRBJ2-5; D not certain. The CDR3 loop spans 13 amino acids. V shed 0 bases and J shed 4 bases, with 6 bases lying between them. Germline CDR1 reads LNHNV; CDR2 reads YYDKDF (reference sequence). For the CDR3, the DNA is TGTGCCACCAGCAGAGACTCCCCAGAGACCCAGTACTTC. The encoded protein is CATSRDSPETQYF.